The T cell receptor (beta chain) described here comes from a study of cytomegalovirus exposure and HLA in healthy donors (dated by TCRdb to about 2017). General notes on the study: According to a later analysis, the roughly 120 validation repertoires were produced on the same platform as the roughly 600 repertoires of the first cohort. The study aimed to test whether signatures of past pathogen exposure could be identified by cataloging public T cell receptors. Besides the first cohort of hundreds of subjects, a separate validation cohort made up of roughly 120 different subjects was used. The study combined high-throughput TCR immunosequencing, statistical association of individual TCRs with disease status, and machine learning to predict cytomegalovirus infection status. The research as a whole found: In both the original and validation cohorts, the classifier was reported to diagnose cytomegalovirus status with high specificity and sensitivity. The authors suggested that the approach could potentially be generalized to other disease states and immunological phenotypes. A few of the identified cytomegalovirus-associated TCR beta chains were confirmed in vitro to be specific for cytomegalovirus antigens. In the study, around 150 TCR beta chains were listed as associated with cytomegalovirus. Subsequent analysis determined that TCRs grouped into clusters in the first cohort also showed a tendency toward co-occurrence across the 90 to 150 validation repertoires, and about 94% of cluster scores exceeded 0. A later analysis lacked HLA typing for the validation cohort, so it scored co-occurrence in that cohort across all 120 or so repertoires. While some public TCRs were present in many individuals, most TCR sequences turned up only very rarely across donors.

CDR1 is given as LGHNA and CDR2 as YSLEER, both from the germline V gene. The CDR3 contains 15 residues, cysteine and phenylalanine counted. Kept here is only the CDR3 DNA, which spans 45 bases and is read in frame from base 1. The trim is 6 bases for V and 0 bases for J, with a gap of 9 bases between the germline ends. Receptors were amplified or captured by the immunoSEQ multiplex PCR assay. The paper's data handling went like this. A statistical classification framework was developed to diagnose cytomegalovirus status using the catalog of TCR beta chain sequences. In TCRdb, the immuneACCESS table is reduced to in-frame sequences with V and J assigned. These tables do not hold every clone; where another copy was compared, an unresolved V gene accounts for under half, and the others remain unexplained. The V and J calls and clone size are taken from that table; D and trimming were inferred from the DNA. This sample has approximately 170,000 clones in its table, and roughly 80% of those were observed once. The ten largest account for approximately 2% of the sample.

Of note for this clone: Its binding antigen is unknown. No base-level quality is on record; no much larger clone is a single base apart.

Donors formed part of the validation cohort, which comprised 120 or so subjects and was distinct from the first cohort of under 750 subjects. The sequence came from a man aged 25-45 years in good health and CMV-seropositive. The sample consisted of PBMCs. Rearrangement joined TRBV4-3 to TRBJ2-6; TRBD2 is a possible D gene, resting on 5 matching bases. The bases are TGCGCCAGCAGTCTGGAGGTCTCTGGGGCCAACGTCCTGACTTTC. It translates as CASSLEVSGANVLTF.